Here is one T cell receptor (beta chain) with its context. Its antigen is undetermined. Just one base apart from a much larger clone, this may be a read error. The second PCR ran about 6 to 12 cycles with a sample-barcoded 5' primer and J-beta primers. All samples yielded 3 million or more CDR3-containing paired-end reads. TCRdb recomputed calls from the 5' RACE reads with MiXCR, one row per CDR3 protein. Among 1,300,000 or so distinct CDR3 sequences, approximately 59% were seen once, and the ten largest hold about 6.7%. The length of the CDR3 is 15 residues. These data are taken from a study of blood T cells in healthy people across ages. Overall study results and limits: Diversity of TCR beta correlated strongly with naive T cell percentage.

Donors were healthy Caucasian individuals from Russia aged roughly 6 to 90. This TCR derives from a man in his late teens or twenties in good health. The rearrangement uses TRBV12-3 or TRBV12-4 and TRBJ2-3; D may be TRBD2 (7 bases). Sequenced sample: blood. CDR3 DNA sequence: TGTGCCAGCAGTTTAGACGGCGGGGGCACAGATGCGCAGTATTTT. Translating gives CASSLDGGGTDAQYF.